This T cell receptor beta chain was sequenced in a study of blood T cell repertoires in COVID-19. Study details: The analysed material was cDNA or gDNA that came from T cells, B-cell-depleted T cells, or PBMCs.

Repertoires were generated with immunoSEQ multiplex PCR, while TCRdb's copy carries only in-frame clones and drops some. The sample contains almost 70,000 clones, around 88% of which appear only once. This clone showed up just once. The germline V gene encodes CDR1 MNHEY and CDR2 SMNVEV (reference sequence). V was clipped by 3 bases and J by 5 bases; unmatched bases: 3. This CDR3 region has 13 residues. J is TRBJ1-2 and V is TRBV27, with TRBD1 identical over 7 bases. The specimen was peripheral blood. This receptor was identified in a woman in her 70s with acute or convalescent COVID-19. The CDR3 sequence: CASSFAGQYGYTF. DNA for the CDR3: TGTGCCAGCAGTTTTGCGGGACAGTATGGCTACACCTTC.